The entry that follows covers one T cell receptor (beta chain) sequence. This record comes from a study of neurological immune-mediated disorders. CDR1 is ENHRY and CDR2 is SYGVKD in the germline V gene. The CDR3 is 14 residues long. V lost 3 bases and J lost 0, with 9 bases in between. MiXCR, applied by TCRdb to the 5' RACE reads, yields one record per CDR3 protein. There are fewer than 50,000 distinct CDR3 sequences in the sample; about 2.3% occur only once, and less than 15% lies in the top ten. This chain uses TRBV10-3 with TRBJ2-7; D is unresolved. The TCR was taken from a man aged 30 to 45 with multiple sclerosis. Material for sequencing was PBMCs. CDR3 nucleotides: TGTGCCATCAGTGAAAGAGGTAGCTCCTACGAGCAGTACTTC. Its translation is CAISERGSSYEQYF.